This T cell receptor beta chain was profiled in a study of T cells in Graves' hyperthyroidism and ophthalmopathy. Overall study findings and caveats: Most thyroid clonotypes with frequency above 0.001 were detected in blood.

The study left out patients who had uncontrolled infection, other autoimmune disease, pregnancy or lactation. Clinical symptoms, serum thyroxine, TRAb, thyroid ultrasound and orbital computed tomography established diagnosis. On this clonotype itself: What it binds is not known.

Amplified TCR beta CDR3 regions came from RNA transcripts. The primer set for the first-round RT-PCR of the TCR CDR3 was HTBI. TCRdb called the multiplex PCR reads again in MiXCR, with one record for every CDR3 protein. The sample lists roughly 840,000 distinct CDR3 sequences; 38% were seen once. V was shortened by 7 bases and J by 2 bases, with 10 bases between the two germline ends. This CDR3 is built from 13 residues. In germline, CDR1 is LNHDA, CDR2 SQIVND (reference sequence). The gene calls are TRBV19 and TRBJ2-3; D gene ambiguous. This clonotype originated in a man aged 18 to 35 with Graves' hyperthyroidism. Sequencing was done on a sample of blood. The CDR3 region has the DNA TGTGCCAGTATGGTACGAAACACAGATACGCAGTATTTT. Encoded protein: CASMVRNTDTQYF.